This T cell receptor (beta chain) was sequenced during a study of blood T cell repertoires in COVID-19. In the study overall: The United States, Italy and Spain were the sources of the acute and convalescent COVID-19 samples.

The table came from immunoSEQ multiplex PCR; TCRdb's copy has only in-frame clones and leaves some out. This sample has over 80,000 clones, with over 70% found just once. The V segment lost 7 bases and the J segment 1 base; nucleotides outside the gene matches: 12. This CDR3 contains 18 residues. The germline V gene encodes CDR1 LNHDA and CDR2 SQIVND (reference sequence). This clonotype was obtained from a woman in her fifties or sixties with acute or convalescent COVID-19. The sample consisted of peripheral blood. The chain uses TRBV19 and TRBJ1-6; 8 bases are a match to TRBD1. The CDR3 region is CASTYQTGDGSYNSPLHF. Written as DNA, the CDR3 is TGTGCCAGTACTTATCAGACAGGGGATGGGTCCTATAATTCACCCCTCCACTTT.